This T cell receptor beta chain stems from a study of blood T cells in healthy people across ages. The study, taken as a whole, reports: Unsorted PBMCs ruled out conclusive naive versus antigen-experienced comparison. Greater diversity and more naive CD4+ cells were seen in long-lived donors than in aged donors.

With a J-beta primer mix and a sample-barcoded 5' primer, a second PCR ran roughly 6 to 11 cycles. TCRdb analysed the 5' RACE reads with MiXCR anew, one entry per CDR3 protein. The sample lists roughly 1,700,000 distinct CDR3 sequences, roughly 27% occurring once. The CDR3 has 16 amino acids. V lost 0 bases and J lost 4, with 13 bases in between. Per germline, CDR1 ENHRY and CDR2 SYGVKD. With respect to this clonotype: Its antigen is as yet unknown.

This receptor was taken from a woman in her 30s in good health. The specimen sequenced was blood. V and J are TRBV10-3 and TRBJ2-1; D is perhaps TRBD2 (6 bases). The CDR3 nucleotides are TGTGCCATCAGTGAGTCTGCGGGGCCTCTATACAATGAGCAGTTCTTC. Residues: CAISESAGPLYNEQFF.